Presented here are 28 T cell receptor beta chains from one specimen sequenced in a study of CD8 T cells in Susac syndrome. Random hexamers served to reverse transcribe about 0.5 to 1 ug RNA. TCRdb analysed the immunoSEQ multiplex PCR reads with MiXCR anew, one entry per CDR3 protein. The table records under 350,000 distinct CDR3 sequences, 92% of them present only once. The source material was CD4+ T cells from PBMCs. Every receptor here comes from a human donor with multiple sclerosis.

This clonotype has a single count. The chain employs TRBV4-1 and TRBJ2-5; 8 nucleotides line up with TRBD2. With 0 bases clipped from V and 5 bases from J, the junction kept 5 bases outside the gene matches. This CDR3 contains 15 residues. The germline V gene encodes CDR1 MGHRA and CDR2 YSYEKL. CDR3 residues: CASSQDGRGVETQYF. In nucleotides, the CDR3 is TGCGCCAGCAGCCAAGATGGGCGGGGGGTGGAGACCCAGTACTTC.

The chain joins TRBV6-1 to TRBJ1-1, with D perhaps matching TRBD1 (5 bases). In germline, CDR1 is MNHNS, CDR2 SASEGT. The CDR3 contains 13 residues. Trimming took 2 bases from V and 5 from J, leaving 9 bases between them. This CDR3 reads CASSELGETEAFF. DNA of the CDR3: TGTGCCAGCAGTGAACTGGGGGAAACTGAAGCTTTCTTT.

Only one count was recorded for this clonotype. V usage is TRBV3-1 and J usage is TRBJ1-6; D gene uncertain. The CDR3 consists of 14 residues. V lost 1 base to trimming and J lost 13 bases, with 14 bases between them. CDR1 LGHDT and CDR2 YNNKEL come from the germline V gene (reference sequence). CDR3 sequence reads: CASSQATVDWPLHF. The CDR3 DNA follows: TGTGCCAGCAGCCAAGCGACGGTGGATTGGCCCCTCCACTTT. Variable domain in full (rest from reference TRBV3-1 and TRBJ1-6): DTAVSQTPKYLVTQMGNDKSIKCEQNLGHDTMYWYKQDSKKFLKIMFSYNNKELIINETVPNRFSPKSPDKAHLNLHINSLELGDSAVYFCASSQATVDWPLHFGNGTRLTVT.

The V gene is TRBV4-1, the J gene TRBJ2-3; 7 nucleotides match TRBD2. The junction had 18 bases not matched to a gene; V was cut back by 0 bases and J by 6 bases. Per the germline V gene, CDR1 is MGHRA and CDR2 is YSYEKL. The CDR3 covers 19 residues. CDR3 bases: TGCGCCAGCAGCCAAGATCAACCAGGGAGGGTCCTTCTGAGGGATACGCAGTATTTT. Protein sequence: CASSQDQPGRVLLRDTQYF.

The rearrangement joins TRBV4-1 to TRBJ2-4; D tentatively fits TRBD1 or TRBD2 (5 bases each). V lost 1 base to trimming and J lost 8 bases, with 15 bases between them. Germline V gives CDR1 MGHRA, CDR2 YSYEKL. The CDR3 contains 15 residues. CDR3 protein: CASSQVGTGTHIQYF. The CDR3 DNA follows: TGCGCCAGCAGCCAAGTCGGGACGGGGACCCACATTCAGTACTTC.

V usage is TRBV5-4 and J usage is TRBJ1-4, with D maybe TRBD1 (5 bases). Germline CDR1 reads SGHNT; CDR2 reads YYREEE (reference sequence). The CDR3 length is 15 residues. Trimming took 6 bases from V and 1 from J, leaving 13 bases between them. The CDR3 DNA reads as TGTGCCAGCACCGCCTCGGGGGGAACTAATGAAAAACTGTTTTTT. This gives the protein CASTASGGTNEKLFF.

The V call is TRBV30, the J call TRBJ1-2, with D unclear. The V gene lost 4 bases and the J gene lost 3 bases, with 12 bases spanning the gap. CDR3 size: 13 residues. The V gene's germline CDR1 is GTSNPN and CDR2 SVGIG (reference sequence). The CDR3 nucleotides read TGTGCCTGGAACGCAAGGTTGGACTATGGCTACACCTTC. Protein sequence: CAWNARLDYGYTF.

This rearrangement joins TRBV4-1 to TRBJ1-1; D not certain. Trimming shortened V by 3 bases and J by 11 bases, and 19 bases separated the two germline ends. This CDR3 spans 14 amino acids. The germline gives CDR1 MGHRA, CDR2 YSYEKL. The CDR3 DNA sequence: TGCGCCAGCAGCCAGGCAGGCGGGTGGATGAGCGCTTTCTTT. It specifies CASSQAGGWMSAFF.

This rearrangement joins TRBV2 to TRBJ2-5; TRBD2 aligns across 12 bases. V lost 10 bases and J lost 5; bases outside the gene matches: 11. This CDR3 region has 15 residues. Germline CDR1 is SNHLY and CDR2 is FYNNEI. CDR3 protein: CATSRLAGEGETQYF. CDR3 bases: TGTGCCACTTCCAGACTAGCGGGAGAGGGGGAGACCCAGTACTTC. The whole variable domain, remainder taken from reference TRBV2 and TRBJ2-5, is EPEVTQTPSHQVTQMGQEVILRCVPISNHLYFYWYRQILGQKVEFLVSFYNNEISEKSEIFDDQFSVERPDGSNFTLKIRSTKLEDSAMYFCATSRLAGEGETQYFGPGTRLLVL.

J is TRBJ2-3 and V is TRBV20-1, with unresolved D. The CDR3 is 12 amino acids. Trimming took off 6 bases at V and 1 base at J, with 8 bases between the two ends. The germline CDR1 and CDR2 sequences are DFQATT and SNEGSKA (reference sequence). The CDR3 sequence is CSAPFRTDTQYF. The CDR3 nucleotides read TGCAGTGCCCCTTTCCGCACAGATACGCAGTATTTT.

This chain uses TRBV7-2 with TRBJ2-2; TRBD2 aligns across 8 bases. This CDR3 spans 19 amino acids. Germline V lookup: CDR1 SGHTA, CDR2 FQGNSA. V dropped 1 base and J dropped 8; count of bases not matched to a gene: 18. The CDR3 bases are TGTGCCAGCAGCTTAGAATTTATTCGGCGGGAGGCCCGCGGGGGGGAGCTGTTTTTT. Its protein product is CASSLEFIRREARGGELFF.

The chain couples TRBV19 to TRBJ2-5, with 7 positions matching TRBD2. The trim removed 5 bases at V and 1 base at J, leaving 4 bases unmatched. This CDR3 is 14 amino acids long. Germline loops: CDR1 LNHDA, CDR2 SQIVND (reference sequence). The CDR3 region has the DNA TGTGCCAGTAGTGTTACTAGCGCCCAAGAGACCCAGTACTTC. It codes for CASSVTSAQETQYF.

The chain uses TRBV9 and TRBJ1-1; no firm D call. V dropped 0 bases and J dropped 1 base, with 4 bases sitting between them. This CDR3 comprises 13 residues. Germline assignment: CDR1 SGDLS and CDR2 YYNGEE. This CDR3 reads CASSVDGNTEAFF. The CDR3 coding sequence is TGTGCCAGCAGCGTAGACGGGAACACTGAAGCTTTCTTT. The whole variable domain, filled in from reference TRBV9 and TRBJ1-1, reads DSGVTQTPKHLITATGQRVTLRCSPRSGDLSVYWYQQSLDQGLQFLIQYYNGEERAKGNILERFSAQQFPDLHSELNLSSLELGDSALYFCASSVDGNTEAFFGQGTRLTVV.

The CDR3 region is CASSQGTSSSGNTIYF. CDR3 bases: TGTGCCAGCAGCCAAGGGACGTCTAGCTCTGGAAACACCATATATTTT. The chain is built from TRBV5-4 and TRBJ1-3, with D tentatively TRBD1 (5 bases). The V and J ends lost 4 bases and 0 bases respectively, with 14 bases between them. This CDR3 is 16 amino acids long. Germline CDR1 reads SGHNT; CDR2 reads YYREEE (reference sequence).

The genes are TRBV12-3 or TRBV12-4 and TRBJ2-2; D not certain. V gave up 3 bases and J gave up 2 bases, with 10 bases separating them. The CDR3 covers 15 residues. CDR3 protein: CASSLGRRNTGELFF. CDR3 bases: TGTGCCAGCAGTTTGGGCAGGAGAAACACCGGGGAGCTGTTTTTT.

Of note for this clonotype: One junction end disagrees with the germline gene, perhaps due to a read error. The chain employs TRBV5-6 and TRBJ1-5; D gene unclear. Germline V gene lookup returns CDR1 SGHDT and CDR2 YYEEEE. CDR3 size: 14 residues. The CDR3 DNA reads as TGTGCCAGCAGCCGCCGGGCTAGCAATCAGCCCCGGCATTTT. It is translated as CASSRRASNQPRHF.

J is TRBJ1-1 and V is TRBV6-5; 8 bases map to TRBD1. CDR3 length: 15 amino acids. Trimming cost V 6 bases and J 3 bases; bases outside gene matches: 9. Germline CDR1 reads MNHEY; CDR2 reads SVGAGI. In nucleotides, the CDR3 is TGTGCCAGCAGCGGACAGGGCCTAGGTGACACTGAAGCTTTCTTT. Its protein product is CASSGQGLGDTEAFF.

V is TRBV9 and J is TRBJ1-2; 9 bases line up with TRBD1. V dropped 0 bases and J dropped 4; count of bases not matched to a gene: 4. CDR1 and CDR2 (germline): SGDLS, YYNGEE. The CDR3 sequence is 15 residues long. The CDR3 reads CASSVASQGAYGYTF. In DNA form, the CDR3 reads TGTGCCAGCAGCGTAGCGTCACAGGGGGCCTATGGCTACACCTTC. Supplemented by reference TRBV9 and TRBJ1-2, the full variable domain reads DSGVTQTPKHLITATGQRVTLRCSPRSGDLSVYWYQQSLDQGLQFLIQYYNGEERAKGNILERFSAQQFPDLHSELNLSSLELGDSALYFCASSVASQGAYGYTFGSGTRLTVV.

This clonotype was recorded only once. The chain links TRBV29-1 to TRBJ1-1, with 9 bases identical to TRBD1. V trimming: 3 bases; J trimming: 3 bases; junction bases outside the gene matches: 5. The V gene's germline CDR1 is SQVTM and CDR2 ANQGSEA. This CDR3 has 14 residues. CDR3 DNA sequence: TGCAGCGTTGAGGTGACAGGGGGGGACACTGAAGCTTTCTTT. It is translated as CSVEVTGGDTEAFF.

This chain joins TRBV4-2 and TRBJ2-2; maybe TRBD1 (6 bases). The CDR3 has 16 residues. The V and J ends lost 5 bases and 6 bases respectively, with 19 bases between them. CDR1 is LGHNA and CDR2 is YNFKEQ in the germline V gene. CDR3 in DNA: TGTGCCAGCAGCACCGGCCTGGGGGCCACGGCCGGGGAGCTGTTTTTT. Amino acid sequence: CASSTGLGATAGELFF.

This chain connects TRBV7-3 to TRBJ2-3; the D is unclear. The CDR3 totals 15 residues. Trimming took 1 base from V and 4 from J, leaving 12 bases between them. Germline V gene sequence: CDR1 SGHTA, CDR2 FQGTGA. The CDR3 coding sequence is TGTGCCAGCAGCTTAAGACTCTCTCCATCAGATACGCAGTATTTT. It encodes CASSLRLSPSDTQYF.

CDR3 loop: CASSLFWGAHSRTEAFF. The CDR3 nucleotides are TGTGCCAGCAGCTTATTCTGGGGGGCCCACAGCAGAACTGAAGCTTTCTTT. The chain uses TRBV7-9 and TRBJ1-1; possibly TRBD1 for D (6 bases). Between the trimmed V and J ends, which lost 2 bases and 5 bases, there was a span of 21 bases. Germline CDR1 is SEHNR and CDR2 is FQNEAQ (reference sequence). The CDR3 extends over 17 amino acids.

The chain recombines TRBV30 with TRBJ1-3, with D unresolved. The germline CDR1 and CDR2 sequences are GTSNPN and SVGIG (reference sequence). Trimming removed 2 bases at V and 9 bases at J, with 11 bases between. CDR3 length: 12 residues. As DNA, the CDR3 is TGTGCCTGGAGTCGGACTCCGGGCACCATATATTTT. Amino acid sequence: CAWSRTPGTIYF. The full variable domain, completed using reference TRBV30 and TRBJ1-3, is SQTIHQWPATLVQPVGSPLSLECTVEGTSNPNLYWYRQAAGRGLQLLFYSVGIGQISSEVPQNLSASRPQDRQFILSSKKLLLSDSGFYLCAWSRTPGTIYFGEGSWLTVV.

J is TRBJ2-3 and V is TRBV5-1, with D unresolved. Trimming removed 7 bases at V and 0 bases at J, with 15 bases between. CDR1 is SGHRS and CDR2 is YFSETQ in the germline V gene. The CDR3 is 15 amino acids. CDR3: CASRSPTYSTDTQYF. The CDR3, as DNA: TGCGCCAGCCGCTCCCCGACGTATAGCACAGATACGCAGTATTTT.

V and J are TRBV5-5 and TRBJ2-7; the D gene is possibly TRBD2 (6 bases). The CDR3 spans 14 residues. V gave up 2 bases and J gave up 4 bases, with 13 bases separating them. Germline loops: CDR1 SGHKS, CDR2 YYEKEE (reference sequence). The CDR3 DNA is TGTGCCAGCAGCTTTGGCCCAAGCGGGTACGAGCAGTACTTC. Protein sequence: CASSFGPSGYEQYF.

The rearrangement joins TRBV13 to TRBJ2-1; 7 bases match TRBD1. Germline CDR1 PRHDT, CDR2 FYEKMQ (reference sequence). The CDR3 contains 15 residues. V dropped 1 base and J dropped 6; count of bases not matched to a gene: 6. The CDR3 nucleotides read TGTGCCAGCAGCTTAGACAGGGGCTTGGTCAATGAGCAGTTCTTC. It yields the protein CASSLDRGLVNEQFF.

The V call is TRBV18, the J call TRBJ1-1; no reliable D call. V was trimmed by 6 bases and J by 1 base, leaving 3 bases between them. The CDR3 length is 11 residues. In germline, CDR1 is KGHSH, CDR2 LQKENI. CDR3 sequence (DNA): TGTGCCAGCTCGCCGAACACTGAAGCTTTCTTT. Translation: CASSPNTEAFF.

The genes are TRBV5-1 and TRBJ2-7; D remains unclear. Germline CDR1 reads SGHRS; CDR2 reads YFSETQ. The CDR3 is made up of 13 amino acids. Trimming pared 4 bases from V and 6 bases from J, leaving 14 bases between. CDR3 bases: TGCGCCAGCAGCCTTATATCCTCTGGCGAGCAGTACTTC. It yields the protein CASSLISSGEQYF.